This T cell receptor (beta chain) was captured by sequencing in a study of cytomegalovirus exposure and HLA in healthy donors. Trimming left V 4 bases short and J 6 bases short, with 11 bases between. The CDR3 is made up of 13 amino acids. The germline V gene encodes CDR1 SGHTA and CDR2 FQGNSA. A multiplex PCR was run with 60 Vbeta primers and 13 Jbeta primers. Clones were read by immunoSEQ multiplex PCR, and TCRdb kept only the in-frame ones, dropping some. The table has over 150,000 clones, around 69% seen once. This clone was seen more than once but under ten times. Sequenced input: PBMCs. The receptor was isolated from a man in his sixties in good health and CMV-seronegative. The chain recombines TRBV7-2 with TRBJ2-3; no clear D. The CDR3 DNA is TGTGCCAGCAGCTCGACTTATACGGATACGCAGTATTTT. This gives the protein CASSSTYTDTQYF.